These T cell receptor beta chains were read from a single sample in a study of blood T cells in healthy people across ages. Using its own MiXCR run on the 5' RACE reads, TCRdb lists one record per CDR3 protein. The repertoire includes about 1.4 million distinct CDR3 sequences, around 59% of them detected once, and 6.7% sits in the top ten. The sample comprised blood. The receptors originated from a young man in good health. The CDR3 runs from the conserved cysteine through the conserved F or W. Each record gives: D gene, V gene, clone size, J gene, CDR3 protein. The D gene is left open where the match is weak. Clone size is shown for a subset of rows, as once, few, many or a class of expanded clone.

>.|TRBV4-1|.|TRBJ1-1
CASSHQAYAQTEAFF
>.|TRBV12-3/TRBV12-4|.|TRBJ1-4
CASSFRVEEKLFF
>.|TRBV9|.|TRBJ2-1
CASSVNPSRPSYNEQFF
>.|TRBV4-2|.|TRBJ2-5
CASSQDPKRSGAQETQYF
>TRBD2|TRBV6-5|.|TRBJ2-7
CASRLGLASYEQYF
>.|TRBV27|.|TRBJ1-4
CASSTTTEGEKLFF
>.|TRBV7-2|.|TRBJ1-5
CASSLGGEGNQPQHF
>.|TRBV12-3/TRBV12-4|few|TRBJ2-1
CASSLAGLFFGQFF
>.|TRBV6-5|.|TRBJ2-6
CASSYRAWGANVLTF
>.|TRBV6-5|.|TRBJ2-5
CASSYGTAPGVYKETQYF
>.|TRBV6-2/TRBV6-3|.|TRBJ2-2
CASTQGKNTGELFF
>.|TRBV7-2|.|TRBJ2-3
CASSYTWDRSDTQYF
>.|TRBV6-5|.|TRBJ2-1
CASGLGEQFF
>.|TRBV29-1|.|TRBJ2-1
CSVDERGGGPYNEQFF
>.|TRBV7-2|.|TRBJ2-7
CASSLVGGVLYF
>.|TRBV9|.|TRBJ1-2
CASSVGGGRDGYTF
>TRBD2|TRBV6-5|.|TRBJ2-7
CASGTSSFYEQYF
>.|TRBV4-3|.|TRBJ1-2
CASSQDLALSYGYTF
>.|TRBV7-6|.|TRBJ2-1
CASGPGGLSSYNEQFF
>.|TRBV5-5|.|TRBJ1-2
CASSNPTGGGYTF
>TRBD1|TRBV5-1|.|TRBJ1-1
CASSTTTGRDTEAFF
>TRBD1|TRBV6-2/TRBV6-3|.|TRBJ1-5
CASNRQGRQPQHF
>.|TRBV19|.|TRBJ1-1
CASSIRQAGTEAFF
>.|TRBV4-2|.|TRBJ2-5
CASSQVERETQYF
>TRBD2|TRBV2|.|TRBJ2-1
CARSGGGGHNEQFF
>TRBD1|TRBV20-1|.|TRBJ1-2
CSAPDPGQGLGVHGYTF
>.|TRBV5-1|.|TRBJ1-1
CASSSPDREAFF
>.|TRBV9|.|TRBJ2-1
CASSPGPTQNEQFF
>.|TRBV5-1|.|TRBJ2-3
CASSFATTLRDTQYF
>TRBD1|TRBV7-2|.|TRBJ1-2
CASSSVLGQGGTYGYTF
>.|TRBV29-1|.|TRBJ1-1
CSVRQTLNTEAFF
>.|TRBV11-2|.|TRBJ1-4
CAGSPGTTTNEKLFF
>.|TRBV3-1|.|TRBJ1-1
CASGRQLNTEAFF
>.|TRBV7-9|.|TRBJ2-1
CASGARAYEQFF
>TRBD2|TRBV4-1|.|TRBJ2-7
CASSQASGAYEQYF
>TRBD2|TRBV28|.|TRBJ2-1
CASSSSGTSLNEQFF
>.|TRBV28|.|TRBJ1-6
CASSRYSPLHF
>.|TRBV5-5|.|.
CASSFWRSQETQYF
>TRBD1|TRBV27|.|TRBJ2-3
CASSPQGWGTDMQYF
>TRBD2|TRBV12-3/TRBV12-4|.|TRBJ2-3
CASSPGLAGEDTQYF
>.|TRBV6-6|.|TRBJ2-6
CASSPFGSGANVLTF
>TRBD1|TRBV5-1|.|TRBJ1-2
CASSSSTGGVENYGYTF
>TRBD2|TRBV20-1|few|TRBJ2-7
CSTPSGRDNEQYF
>.|TRBV7-2|.|TRBJ2-3
CASSTTGEGSTDTQYF
>.|TRBV14|.|TRBJ1-1
CASSQDTLEAFF
>TRBD1|TRBV29-1|few|TRBJ1-2
CSLLQGAWGYTF
>.|TRBV7-6|.|.
CASSPPSVHEQYF
>.|TRBV7-6|.|TRBJ2-7
CASTSKGSYEQYF
>.|TRBV15|.|.
CATSREKTGSYEQYF
>.|TRBV20-1|few|TRBJ2-3
CSARGLLGAPDTQYF
>TRBD2|TRBV29-1|.|TRBJ2-1
CSVVGLAGHNEQFF
>.|TRBV10-3|.|TRBJ2-5
CAIASGAYNEQYF
>.|TRBV27|.|TRBJ2-1
CASSPVEAYNEQFF
>.|TRBV5-1|.|TRBJ2-3
CASSASGFRDTQYF